The entry below gives a single TCR beta chain sequence along with its context. The antigen is not known. The sample originates from a study of OX40 agonist ivuxolimab in advanced cancers. Whole-study context: It was ivuxolimab, an agonistic anti-OX40 (CD134) antibody, that patients were treated with. Patient treatment consisted of intravenous ivuxolimab administration every 2 weeks at 0.01 to 10 mg/kg. From roughly 20 to 90 years was the age range, with a mean of 60 years, and approximately 84% were male.

The method was immunoSEQ multiplex PCR; TCRdb's version includes in-frame clones alone and lacks a portion of them. The sample gives more than 65,000 clones, roughly nine tenths of which show up once; about 0.3% is in the top ten. The study's findings and limits: Researchers did not establish what antigens the expanded peripheral T cells target.

The sequences come from CD4+ or CD8+ T cells sorted from blood, collected in a trial of the OX40 agonist ivuxolimab. The receptor comes from an adult with an advanced solid tumor such as melanoma, head and neck, liver or kidney cancer.

The CDR3 spells CASSLGAGGFLLSTDTQYF. CDR3 sequence (DNA): TGTGCCAGCAGCTTAGGGGCGGGAGGGTTCCTACTGAGCACAGATACGCAGTATTTT. The chain links TRBV7-6 to TRBJ2-3; TRBD2 matches at 9 bases. The CDR3 spans 19 residues. V dropped 1 base and J dropped 0; count of bases not matched to a gene: 11. Germline CDR1 is SGHVS and CDR2 is FNYEAQ.